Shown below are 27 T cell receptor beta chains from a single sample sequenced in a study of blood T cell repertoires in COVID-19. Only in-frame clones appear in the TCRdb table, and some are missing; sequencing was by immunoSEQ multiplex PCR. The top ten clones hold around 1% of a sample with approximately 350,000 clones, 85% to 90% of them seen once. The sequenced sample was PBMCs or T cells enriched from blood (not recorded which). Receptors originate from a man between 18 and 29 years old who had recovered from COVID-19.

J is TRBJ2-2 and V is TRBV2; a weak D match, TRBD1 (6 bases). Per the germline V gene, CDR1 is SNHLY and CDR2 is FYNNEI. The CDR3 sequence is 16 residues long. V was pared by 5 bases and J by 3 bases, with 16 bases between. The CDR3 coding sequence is TGTGCCAGCAGTTTGGGGGCAGGTTTGGACACCGGGGAGCTGTTTTTT. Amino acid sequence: CASSLGAGLDTGELFF.

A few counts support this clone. The CDR3 DNA sequence: TGTGCTAGTGGTTTGCACCATCGGGACACATCCCCCTACGAGCAGTACTTC. It encodes CASGLHHRDTSPYEQYF. The V call is TRBV12-5, the J call TRBJ2-7, with a weak D call TRBD1 (6 bases). In germline, CDR1 is LGHNT, CDR2 FRNRAP. The CDR3 extends over 17 amino acids. Trimming left V 2 bases short and J 2 bases short, with 19 bases between.

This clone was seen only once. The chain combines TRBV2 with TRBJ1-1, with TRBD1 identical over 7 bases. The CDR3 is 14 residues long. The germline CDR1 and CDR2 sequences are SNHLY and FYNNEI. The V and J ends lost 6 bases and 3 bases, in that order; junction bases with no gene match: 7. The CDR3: CASSMGQTYTEAFF. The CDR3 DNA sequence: TGTGCCAGCAGCATGGGACAGACCTACACTGAAGCTTTCTTT.

The CDR3 region is CASSLYGPVTAGTGNTIYF. The CDR3 DNA reads TGTGCCAGCAGCTTATATGGGCCCGTAACAGCCGGAACTGGAAACACCATATATTTT. V is TRBV7-8 and J is TRBJ1-3; D call uncertain. This CDR3 contains 19 residues. Germline CDR1 is SGHVS and CDR2 is FQNEAQ. V was shortened by 2 bases and J by 2 bases, with 22 bases between the two germline ends.

The DNA of the CDR3 is TGCGCCAGCAGCCTTAGAGGGATTGATACGCAGTATTTT. This encodes CASSLRGIDTQYF. The chain carries TRBV5-1 and TRBJ2-3, with D possibly being TRBD2 (5 bases). The CDR3 covers 13 residues. Trimming cost V 4 bases and J 6 bases, with 12 bases left between them. Germline assignment: CDR1 SGHRS and CDR2 YFSETQ.

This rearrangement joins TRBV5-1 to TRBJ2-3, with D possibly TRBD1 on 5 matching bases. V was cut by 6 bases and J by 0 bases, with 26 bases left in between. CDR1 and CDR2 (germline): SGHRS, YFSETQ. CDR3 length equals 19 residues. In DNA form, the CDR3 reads TGCGCCAGCACGCGACAGCCCCTTACAAAGGTACATAGCACAGATACGCAGTATTTT. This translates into CASTRQPLTKVHSTDTQYF.

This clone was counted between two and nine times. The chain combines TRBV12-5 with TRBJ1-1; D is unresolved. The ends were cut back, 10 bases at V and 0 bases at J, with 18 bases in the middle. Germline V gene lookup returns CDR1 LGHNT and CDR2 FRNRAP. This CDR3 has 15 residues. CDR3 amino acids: CATARTGFMNTEAFF. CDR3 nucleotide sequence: TGTGCTACCGCCCGGACGGGGTTCATGAACACTGAAGCTTTCTTT.

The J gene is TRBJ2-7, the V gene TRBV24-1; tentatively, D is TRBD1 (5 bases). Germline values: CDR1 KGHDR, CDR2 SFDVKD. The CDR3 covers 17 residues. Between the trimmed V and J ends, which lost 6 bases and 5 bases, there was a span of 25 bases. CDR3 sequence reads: CATSPVGKGNKFDEQYF. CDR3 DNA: TGTGCCACCAGTCCGGTCGGCAAGGGGAATAAATTTGACGAGCAGTACTTC.

The CDR3 is CASSLRTGYEQYF. The CDR3 nucleotides are TGTGCCAGCAGTCTTAGGACAGGATACGAGCAGTACTTC. This chain joins TRBV27 and TRBJ2-7; 7 nucleotides match TRBD1. V trimming: 5 bases; J trimming: 4 bases; junction bases outside the gene matches: 5. CDR3 length: 13 residues. CDR1 and CDR2 (germline): MNHEY, SMNVEV (reference sequence).

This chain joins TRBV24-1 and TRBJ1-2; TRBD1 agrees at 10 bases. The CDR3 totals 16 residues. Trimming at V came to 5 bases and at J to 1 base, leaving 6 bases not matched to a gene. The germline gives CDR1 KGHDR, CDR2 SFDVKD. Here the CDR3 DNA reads TGTGCCACCAGTGCGGACAGGGGGAATGGTAACTATGGCTACACCTTC. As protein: CATSADRGNGNYGYTF.

The CDR3 spells CASGLVLAGRSNQPQHF. The CDR3 DNA reads as TGTGCTAGTGGTTTGGTACTTGCAGGGAGGTCCAATCAGCCCCAGCATTTT. The rearrangement uses TRBV12-5 and TRBJ1-5, with a weak D call TRBD1 (5 bases). The CDR3 contains 17 residues. Deletions cut 0 bases from V and 3 bases from J, with 15 bases between. From germline, CDR1 is LGHNT and CDR2 FRNRAP.

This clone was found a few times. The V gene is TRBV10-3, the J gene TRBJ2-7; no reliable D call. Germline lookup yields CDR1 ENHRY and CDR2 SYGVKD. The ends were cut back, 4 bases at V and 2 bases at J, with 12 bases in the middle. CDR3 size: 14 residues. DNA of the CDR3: TGTGCCATCAGTGTAGAAGCGCCTCCCTACGAGCAGTACTTC. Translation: CAISVEAPPYEQYF.

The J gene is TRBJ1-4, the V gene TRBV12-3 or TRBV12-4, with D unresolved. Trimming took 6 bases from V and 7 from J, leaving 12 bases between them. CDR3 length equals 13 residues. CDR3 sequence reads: CASRNPGVEKLFF. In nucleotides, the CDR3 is TGTGCCAGCAGGAACCCCGGGGTTGAAAAACTGTTTTTT.

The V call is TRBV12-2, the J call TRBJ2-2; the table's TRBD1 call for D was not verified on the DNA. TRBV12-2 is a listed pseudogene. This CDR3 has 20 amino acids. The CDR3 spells CASRFPSRDRGHAGPGELFF. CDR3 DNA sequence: TGTGCAAGTCGCTTCCCCTCCCGGGACAGGGGCCATGCTGGTCCCGGGGAGCTGTTTTTT.

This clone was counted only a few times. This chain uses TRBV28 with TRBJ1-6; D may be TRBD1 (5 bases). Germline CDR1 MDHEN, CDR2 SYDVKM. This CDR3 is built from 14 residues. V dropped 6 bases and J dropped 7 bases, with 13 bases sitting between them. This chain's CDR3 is CASSPYRTNSPLHF. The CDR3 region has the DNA TGTGCCAGCAGCCCCTACAGGACCAATTCACCCCTCCACTTT.

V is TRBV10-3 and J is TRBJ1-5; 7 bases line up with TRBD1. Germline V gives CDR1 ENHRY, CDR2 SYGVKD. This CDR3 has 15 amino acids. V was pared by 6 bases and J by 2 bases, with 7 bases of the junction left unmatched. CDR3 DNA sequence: TGTGCCATCAGCCAATCAACAGGGGGCAATCAGCCCCAGCATTTT. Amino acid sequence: CAISQSTGGNQPQHF.

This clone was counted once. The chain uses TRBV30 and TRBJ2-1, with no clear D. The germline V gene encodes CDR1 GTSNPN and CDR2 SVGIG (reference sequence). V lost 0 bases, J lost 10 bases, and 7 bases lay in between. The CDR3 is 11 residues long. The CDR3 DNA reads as TGTGCCTGGAGTGTTGCGTGGGAGCAGTTCTTC. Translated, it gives CAWSVAWEQFF.

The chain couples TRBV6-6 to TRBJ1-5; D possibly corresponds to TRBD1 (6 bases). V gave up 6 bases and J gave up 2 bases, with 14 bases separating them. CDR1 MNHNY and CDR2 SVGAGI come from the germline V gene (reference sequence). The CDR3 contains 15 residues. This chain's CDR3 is CASSQTGIGNQPQHF. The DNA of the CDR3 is TGTGCCAGCAGCCAAACAGGGATTGGCAATCAGCCCCAGCATTTT.

CDR3 in amino acids: CASTSRGEYEKLFF. CDR3 DNA: TGTGCCAGTACCTCACGCGGGGAATATGAAAAACTGTTTTTT. This chain uses TRBV19 with TRBJ1-4, with unresolved D. In germline, CDR1 is LNHDA, CDR2 SQIVND (reference sequence). The CDR3 consists of 14 residues. With 7 bases removed from V and 6 bases from J, the gap between germline ends came to 15 bases.

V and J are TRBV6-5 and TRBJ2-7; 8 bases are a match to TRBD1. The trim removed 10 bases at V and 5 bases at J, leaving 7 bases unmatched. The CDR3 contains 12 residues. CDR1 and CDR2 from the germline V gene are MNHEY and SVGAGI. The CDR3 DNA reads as TGTGCCACCAGGGGGCCGCCCCACGAGCAGTACTTC. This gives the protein CATRGPPHEQYF.

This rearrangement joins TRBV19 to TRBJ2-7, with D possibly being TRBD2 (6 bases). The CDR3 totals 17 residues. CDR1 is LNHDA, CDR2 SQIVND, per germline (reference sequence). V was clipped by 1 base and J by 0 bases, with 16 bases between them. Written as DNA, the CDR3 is TGTGCCAGTAGTATAGGCCTTAGCCGGGAGTTCTCCTACGAGCAGTACTTC. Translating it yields CASSIGLSREFSYEQYF.

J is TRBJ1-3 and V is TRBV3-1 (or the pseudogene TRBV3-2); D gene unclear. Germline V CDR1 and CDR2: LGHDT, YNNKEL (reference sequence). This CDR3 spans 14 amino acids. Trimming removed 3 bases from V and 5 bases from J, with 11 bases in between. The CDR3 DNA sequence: TGTGCCAGCAGCCAGAGGGCTATAAGAAACACCATATATTTT. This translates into CASSQRAIRNTIYF.

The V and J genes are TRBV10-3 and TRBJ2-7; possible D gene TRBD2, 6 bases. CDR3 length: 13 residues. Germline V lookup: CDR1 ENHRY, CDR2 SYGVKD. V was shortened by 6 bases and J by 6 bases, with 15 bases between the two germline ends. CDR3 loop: CAIRTEGSSEQYF. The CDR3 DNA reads TGTGCCATCAGGACGGAGGGTTCGAGCGAGCAGTACTTC.

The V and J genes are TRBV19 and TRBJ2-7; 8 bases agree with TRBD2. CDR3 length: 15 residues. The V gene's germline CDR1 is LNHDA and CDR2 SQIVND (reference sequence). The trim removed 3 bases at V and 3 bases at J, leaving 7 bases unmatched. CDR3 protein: CASSIGDSGVYEQYF. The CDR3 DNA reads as TGTGCCAGTAGTATCGGGGATAGCGGGGTCTACGAGCAGTACTTC.

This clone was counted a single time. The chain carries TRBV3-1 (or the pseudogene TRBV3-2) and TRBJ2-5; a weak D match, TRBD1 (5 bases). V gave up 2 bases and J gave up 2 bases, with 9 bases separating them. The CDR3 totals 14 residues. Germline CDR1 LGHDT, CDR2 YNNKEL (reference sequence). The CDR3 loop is CASSQPDRQETQYF. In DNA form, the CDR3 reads TGTGCCAGCAGCCAACCTGACAGACAAGAGACCCAGTACTTC.

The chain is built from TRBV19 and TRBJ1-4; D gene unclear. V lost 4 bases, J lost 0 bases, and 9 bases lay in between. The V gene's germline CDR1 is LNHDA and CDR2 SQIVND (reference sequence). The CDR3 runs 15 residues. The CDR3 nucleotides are TGTGCCAGTAGTACGACACCCTCAACTAATGAAAAACTGTTTTTT. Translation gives CASSTTPSTNEKLFF.

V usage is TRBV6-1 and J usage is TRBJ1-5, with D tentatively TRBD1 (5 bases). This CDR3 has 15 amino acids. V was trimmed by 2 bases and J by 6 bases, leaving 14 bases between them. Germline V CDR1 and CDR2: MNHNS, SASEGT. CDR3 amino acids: CASSEMGGGIQPQHF. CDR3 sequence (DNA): TGTGCCAGCAGTGAAATGGGGGGTGGCATTCAGCCCCAGCATTTT.